This TCR beta chain was sequenced in a study of cytomegalovirus exposure and HLA in healthy donors. Overall study results and limits: Some V segments (TRBV6-2 and TRBV6-3 among them) were excluded as indistinguishable. Fewer N-insertions (relative to the roughly 730-donor mean) were reportedly seen in an Asian-associated ancestry cluster in a later analysis. Among the most significant clusters, several appeared linked to common viral pathogens in a later analysis.

60 Vbeta and 13 Jbeta primers were used in PCR. Data came from immunoSEQ multiplex PCR; TCRdb stores just in-frame clones and leaves some out. The data hold roughly 190,000 clones, with over 80% observed a single time. The V and J ends lost 0 bases and 3 bases respectively, with 12 bases between them. Germline V gene sequence: CDR1 SGDLS, CDR2 YYNGEE. The CDR3 covers 15 residues. Comments on this clone: No antigen is known for it.

The sequenced material came from PBMCs. The source of this sequence is a man between 40 and 49 years old in good health and CMV-seropositive. The J gene is TRBJ2-5, the V gene TRBV9, with D perhaps TRBD1 (6 bases). DNA for the CDR3: TGTGCCAGCAGCGTAGAGGGCAGGGGAAAAGAGACCCAGTACTTC. Protein product: CASSVEGRGKETQYF.